A selection of T cell receptor beta chains follows, all from one sample in a study of CD8 T cells in ankylosing spondylitis. TCRdb called the 5' RACE reads again in MiXCR, with one record for every CDR3 protein. The sample consists of more than 150,000 distinct CDR3 sequences, 9.5% to 15% of them appearing once. Material: blood, either unsorted or a sorted T cell fraction (not recorded which). The source of these receptors is a male donor with ankylosing spondylitis or in good health (not recorded which). CDR3s include the opening cysteine and the closing phenylalanine or tryptophan. Fields, in order: V gene, clone size, D gene, J gene, CDR3 DNA, CDR3 protein. The D gene is left open where the match is weak. The listing skips clone size in some rows; elsewhere it reads once, few, many or a size class.

TRBV21-1	few	-	TRBJ2-2	TGTGCCAGCAGCAAATCCTCTAGCGGGGCCGGGGAGCTGCTTTTT	CASSKSSSGAGELLF
TRBV20-1	-	TRBD2	TRBJ2-7	TGCAGTGCTAGTGAGAGGCTAGCGGGGGGGGTGGAGAAGCAGTACTTC	CSASERLAGGVEKQYF
TRBV20-1	-	-	TRBJ2-2	TGCAGTGCTAGAGATCGATCAGGCCCCACCGGGGAGCTGTTTTTT	CSARDRSGPTGELFF
TRBV11-2	few	TRBD1	TRBJ1-5	TGTGCCAGCAGCTCCCGGACAGGGGGGAATCAGCCCCAGCATTTT	CASSSRTGGNQPQHF
TRBV20-1	-	TRBD1	TRBJ2-1	TGCAGTGCTAGCCCGGGACAGGGGTACAATGAGCAGTTCTTC	CSASPGQGYNEQFF
TRBV5-1	few	TRBD1	TRBJ2-7	TGCGCCAGCAGCTTCGACAGGGTGGGGTCCTACGAGCAGTACTTC	CASSFDRVGSYEQYF
TRBV6-1	few	TRBD1	TRBJ1-5	TGTGCCAGCAGTGGGACAGGGACCGGTCAGCCCCAGCATTTT	CASSGTGTGQPQHF
TRBV20-1	few	TRBD1	TRBJ2-3	TGCAGTGCTCGAGACCTAGACAGGGACGGGGATACGCAGTATTTT	CSARDLDRDGDTQYF
TRBV12-5	few	TRBD2	TRBJ2-1	TGTGCTAGTGCCCCGGGTCTGGGACTAGCTTACAATGAGCAGTTCTTC	CASAPGLGLAYNEQFF
TRBV4-1	few	-	TRBJ2-3	TGCGCCAGCAGCCAAGACGATGGCACAGATACGCAGTATTTT	CASSQDDGTDTQYF
TRBV18	-	-	TRBJ2-2	TGTGCCAGCTCACCCGAAGGGGCGAACACCGGGGAGCTGTTTTTT	CASSPEGANTGELFF
TRBV12-3/TRBV12-4	many	-	TRBJ2-4	TGTGCCAGCAGCCCTCTAGGACCCAAAAACATTCAGTACTTC	CASSPLGPKNIQYF
TRBV5-1	-	TRBD2	TRBJ2-1	TGCGCCAGCAAGGGGTTCGGGGAGGGAGTCGATGAGCAGTTCTTC	CASKGFGEGVDEQFF
TRBV4-1	few	TRBD2	TRBJ2-7	TGCGCCAGCAGCCAAGCGGCGGGGGGGACCTACGAGCAGTACTTC	CASSQAAGGTYEQYF
TRBV12-3/TRBV12-4	many	-	TRBJ1-4	TGTGCCAGCACTAAAGGAGAAAAACTGTTTTTT	CASTKGEKLFF
TRBV6-5	-	-	TRBJ2-1	TGTGCCAGCAGTTACTCGGGAGGAGCGAAGGATGAGCAGTTCTTC	CASSYSGGAKDEQFF
TRBV20-1	-	-	TRBJ1-2	TGCAGTACCTGGGGCCCGGGCGATGGCTACACCTTC	CSTWGPGDGYTF
TRBV3-1	-	TRBD1	TRBJ2-1	TGTGCCAGCAGCCCCTCCACAGGGGCCCATGGGGATGAGCAGTTCTTC	CASSPSTGAHGDEQFF
TRBV3-1	many	-	TRBJ2-5	TGTGCCAGCAGCCAAGATTGGGGGCCGGGGGAGACCCAGTACTTC	CASSQDWGPGETQYF
TRBV4-1	few	-	TRBJ2-2	TGCGCCAGCAGCCTTGGTTTGGGGCCTAAAACCGGGGAGCTGTTTTTT	CASSLGLGPKTGELFF
TRBV12-3/TRBV12-4	many	TRBD2	TRBJ2-5	TGTGCCAGCAGATTGGAGAGGTCGGCTAGCGGGAGCGAGACCCAGTACTTC	CASRLERSASGSETQYF
TRBV10-3	-	TRBD2	TRBJ2-5	TGTGCCATCAGTGAGTCGGTGGGACTAGCGGTCCCGTACCAAGAGACCCAGTACTTC	CAISESVGLAVPYQETQYF
TRBV19	few	TRBD2	TRBJ2-1	TGTGCCAGTAGTACAGGGAGGGCCTACAATGAGCAGTTCTTC	CASSTGRAYNEQFF
TRBV5-6	few	TRBD1	TRBJ2-7	TGTGCCAGCAGGGGTCGGGGACAGGGGTCCTACGAGCAGTACTTC	CASRGRGQGSYEQYF
TRBV5-6	many	TRBD2	TRBJ2-1	TGTGCCAGCAGCTTGGAAGGACTAGCTGTCGATGAGCAGTTCTTC	CASSLEGLAVDEQFF
TRBV7-9	-	TRBD1	TRBJ1-4	TGTGCCAGCAGTTCCCCGGGACAGGGTGGGGAAAAACTGTTTTTT	CASSSPGQGGEKLFF
TRBV30	-	TRBD2	TRBJ2-3	TGTGCCTGGAGTGTAAGGTGGACTAGCGGGGGGGCCGGCACAGATACGCAGTATTTT	CAWSVRWTSGGAGTDTQYF
TRBV29-1	-	TRBD1	TRBJ2-7	TGCAGCGTTCCAGGACAGGGAAATCTGGACGAGCAGTACTTC	CSVPGQGNLDEQYF
TRBV6-6	-	TRBD2	TRBJ2-1	TGTGCCACTCAGCGGGGGGGCCTAAATGAGCAGTTCTTC	CATQRGGLNEQFF
TRBV10-3	few	TRBD1	TRBJ2-3	TGTGCCATCAAACCGGACAGGGATGTTCCAGATACGCAGTATTTT	CAIKPDRDVPDTQYF
TRBV6-1	few	-	TRBJ2-5	TGTGCCAGCAGTGAAGGGCAGGGAAAGACCCAGTACTTC	CASSEGQGKTQYF
TRBV29-1	few	-	TRBJ2-3	TGCAGCGTTGAGGTGGCACCCCCGTCCACAGATACGCAGTATTTT	CSVEVAPPSTDTQYF
TRBV10-2	few	-	TRBJ2-1	TGCGCCAGCAGTGAAGAAGGGTTTGAGCAGTTCTTC	CASSEEGFEQFF
TRBV27	few	TRBD2	TRBJ2-1	TGTGCCAGCAGTTGGACTAGCGGGGGCCGAGAGCAGTTCTTC	CASSWTSGGREQFF
TRBV20-1	few	TRBD1	TRBJ1-1	TGCAGTGCTGCAGGGGGCGGAACTGAAGCTTTCTTT	CSAAGGGTEAFF
TRBV12-3/TRBV12-4	few	-	TRBJ2-7	TGTGCCAGCAGGCTTCCAATGGGCTACGAGCAGTACTTC	CASRLPMGYEQYF
TRBV4-1	-	TRBD1	TRBJ1-1	TGCGCCAGCAGCCAAGATGGGACAGGGTCCACTGAAGCTTTCTTT	CASSQDGTGSTEAFF
TRBV3-1	-	-	TRBJ2-1	TGTGCCAGCAGCCAAGATCAGGGCCGCTCCTACAATGAGCAGTTCTTC	CASSQDQGRSYNEQFF
TRBV29-1	many	-	TRBJ2-7	TGCAGCGTTGAGGACAGCTACGAGCAGTACTTC	CSVEDSYEQYF
TRBV27	many	-	TRBJ2-7	TGTGCCAGCAGTTATAAGGGGCTTTCCTACGAGCAGTACTTC	CASSYKGLSYEQYF
TRBV25-1	many	-	TRBJ1-4	TGTGCCAGCAGTGAAGGGGCTGAAAAACTGTTTTTT	CASSEGAEKLFF
TRBV4-2	-	-	TRBJ2-1	TGTGCCAGCAGCCAAGATCCAGCGAATTTCTACAATGAGCAGTTCTTC	CASSQDPANFYNEQFF
TRBV10-3	-	-	TRBJ2-5	TGTGCCATCAGTGAGTGGGCGGGCCTCCAAGAGACCCAGTACTTC	CAISEWAGLQETQYF
TRBV10-2	-	-	TRBJ1-2	TGCGCCAGCAGTGAGTTCCGAGTAAACTCCTATGGCTACACCTTC	CASSEFRVNSYGYTF
TRBV12-3/TRBV12-4	many	-	TRBJ1-1	TGTGCCAGCAGCCCCCCATCTGAAGCTTTCTTT	CASSPPSEAFF
TRBV7-2	few	-	TRBJ2-1	TGTGCCAGCAGCTTAGACATTGGGGGCGAGCAGTTCTTC	CASSLDIGGEQFF
TRBV10-3	few	-	TRBJ2-1	TGTGCCATCAGTTCCCCGGGGACCTCCGGGGATGAGCAGTTCTTC	CAISSPGTSGDEQFF